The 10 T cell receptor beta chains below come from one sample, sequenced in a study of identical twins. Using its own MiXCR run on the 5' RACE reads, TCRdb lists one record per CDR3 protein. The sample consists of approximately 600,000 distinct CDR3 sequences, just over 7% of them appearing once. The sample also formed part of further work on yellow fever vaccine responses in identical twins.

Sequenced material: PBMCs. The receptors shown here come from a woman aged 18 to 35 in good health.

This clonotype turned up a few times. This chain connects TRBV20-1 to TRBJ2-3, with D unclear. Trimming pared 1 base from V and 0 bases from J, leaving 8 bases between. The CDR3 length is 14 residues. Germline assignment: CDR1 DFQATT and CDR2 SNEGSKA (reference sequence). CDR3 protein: CSARVADSTDTQYF. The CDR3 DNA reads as TGCAGTGCTAGAGTGGCCGATAGCACAGATACGCAGTATTTT.

CDR3 residues: CASSRAGSAGTDTQYF. DNA for the CDR3: TGTGCCAGCAGTCGCGCAGGGTCAGCCGGCACAGATACGCAGTATTTT. The chain links TRBV6-1 to TRBJ2-3; D is perhaps TRBD1 (5 bases). Trimming cost V 5 bases and J 1 base, with 16 bases left between them. CDR1 and CDR2 (germline): MNHNS, SASEGT. This CDR3 has 16 residues.

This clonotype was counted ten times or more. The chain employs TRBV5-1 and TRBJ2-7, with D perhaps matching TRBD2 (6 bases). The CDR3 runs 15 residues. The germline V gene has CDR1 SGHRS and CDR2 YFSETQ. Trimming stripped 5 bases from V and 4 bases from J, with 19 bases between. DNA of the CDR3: TGCGCCAGCAGAGTAGGAAGCAGCGGGCCATACGAGCAGTACTTC. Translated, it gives CASRVGSSGPYEQYF.

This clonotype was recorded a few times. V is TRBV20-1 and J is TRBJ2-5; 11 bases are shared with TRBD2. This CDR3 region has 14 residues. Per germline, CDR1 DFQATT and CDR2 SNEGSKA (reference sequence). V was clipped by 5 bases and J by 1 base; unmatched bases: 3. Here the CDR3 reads CSASLAGVQETQYF. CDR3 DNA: TGCAGTGCTTCACTAGCGGGGGTCCAAGAGACCCAGTACTTC.

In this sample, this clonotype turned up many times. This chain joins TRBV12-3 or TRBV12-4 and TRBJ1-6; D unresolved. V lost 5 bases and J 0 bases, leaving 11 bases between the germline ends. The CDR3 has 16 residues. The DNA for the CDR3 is TGTGCCAGCAGTACTACGGGCAGCTCCTATAATTCACCCCTCCACTTT. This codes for CASSTTGSSYNSPLHF.

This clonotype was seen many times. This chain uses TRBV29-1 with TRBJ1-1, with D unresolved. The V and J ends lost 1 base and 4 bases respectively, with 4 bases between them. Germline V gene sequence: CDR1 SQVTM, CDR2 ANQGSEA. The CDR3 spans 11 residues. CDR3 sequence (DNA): TGCAGCGTTGAAGTTTTCACTGAAGCTTTCTTT. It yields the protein CSVEVFTEAFF. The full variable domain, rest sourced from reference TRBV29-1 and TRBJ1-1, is SAVISQKPSRDICQRGTSLTIQCQVDSQVTMMFWYRQQPGQSLTLIATANQGSEATYESGFVIDKFPISRPNLTFSTLTVSNMSPEDSSIYLCSVEVFTEAFFGQGTRLTVV.

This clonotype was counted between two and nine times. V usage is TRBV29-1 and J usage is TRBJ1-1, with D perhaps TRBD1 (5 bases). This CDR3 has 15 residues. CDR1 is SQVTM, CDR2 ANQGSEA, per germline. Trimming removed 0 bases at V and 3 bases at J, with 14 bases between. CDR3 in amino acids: CSVEDRVRGYTEAFF. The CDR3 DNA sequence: TGCAGCGTTGAAGACCGGGTCCGGGGGTACACTGAAGCTTTCTTT.

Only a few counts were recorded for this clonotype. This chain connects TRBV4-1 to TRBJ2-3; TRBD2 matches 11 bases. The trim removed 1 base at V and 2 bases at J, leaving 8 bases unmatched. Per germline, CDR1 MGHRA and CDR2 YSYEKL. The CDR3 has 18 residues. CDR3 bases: TGCGCCAGCAGCCAAGGACAAGGGACTAGCGGCCCCACAGATACGCAGTATTTT. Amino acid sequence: CASSQGQGTSGPTDTQYF.

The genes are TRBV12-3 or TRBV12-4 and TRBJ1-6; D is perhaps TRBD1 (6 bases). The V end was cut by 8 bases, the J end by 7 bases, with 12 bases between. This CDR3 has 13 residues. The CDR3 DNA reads TGTGCCAGCCTGGACAGTCCAAATTCACCCCTCCACTTT. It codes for CASLDSPNSPLHF.

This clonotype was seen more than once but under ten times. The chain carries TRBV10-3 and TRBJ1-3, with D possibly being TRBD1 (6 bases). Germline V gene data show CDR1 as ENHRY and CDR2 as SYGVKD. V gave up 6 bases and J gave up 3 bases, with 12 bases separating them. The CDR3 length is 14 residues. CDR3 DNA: TGTGCCATCAGCCGAACAGGGAATGGAAACACCATATATTTT. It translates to CAISRTGNGNTIYF.